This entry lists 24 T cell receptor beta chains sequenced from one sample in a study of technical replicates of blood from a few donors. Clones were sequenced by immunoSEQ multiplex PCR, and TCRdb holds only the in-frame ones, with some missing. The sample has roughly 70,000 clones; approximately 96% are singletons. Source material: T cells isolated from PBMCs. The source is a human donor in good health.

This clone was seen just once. The CDR3, as DNA: TGTGCCTGGAGTGTACCTGGGGCCGGAAACACCATATATTTT. Its translation is CAWSVPGAGNTIYF. The genes are TRBV30 and TRBJ1-3; tentative D call: TRBD1 (5 bases). Trimming pared 0 bases from V and 4 bases from J, leaving 10 bases between. The CDR3 covers 14 residues. The germline CDR1 and CDR2 sequences are GTSNPN and SVGIG (reference sequence).

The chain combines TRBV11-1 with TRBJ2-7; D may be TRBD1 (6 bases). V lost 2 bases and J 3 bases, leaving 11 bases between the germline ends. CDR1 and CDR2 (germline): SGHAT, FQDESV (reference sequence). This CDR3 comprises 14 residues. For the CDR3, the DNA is TGTGCCAGCAGCTTAACGACAGGTAACTACGAGCAGTACTTC. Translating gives CASSLTTGNYEQYF.

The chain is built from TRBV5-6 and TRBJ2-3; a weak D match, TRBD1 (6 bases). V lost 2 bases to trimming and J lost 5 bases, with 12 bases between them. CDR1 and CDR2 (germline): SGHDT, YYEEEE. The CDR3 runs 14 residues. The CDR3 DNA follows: TGTGCCAGCAGCTTAACAGGGTTTAGAGATACGCAGTATTTT. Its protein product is CASSLTGFRDTQYF. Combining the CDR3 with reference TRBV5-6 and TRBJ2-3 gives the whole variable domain DAGVTQSPTHLIKTRGQQVTLRCSPKSGHDTVSWYQQALGQGPQFIFQYYEEEERQRGNFPDRFSGHQFPNYSSELNVNALLLGDSALYLCASSLTGFRDTQYFGPGTRLTVL.

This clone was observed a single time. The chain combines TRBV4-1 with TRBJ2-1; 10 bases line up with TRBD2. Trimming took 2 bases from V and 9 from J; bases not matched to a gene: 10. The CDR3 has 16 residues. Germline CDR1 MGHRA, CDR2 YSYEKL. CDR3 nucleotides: TGCGCCAGCAGCCAATTTCTAGCGGGGGAGGGTGGTGAGCAGTTCTTC. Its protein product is CASSQFLAGEGGEQFF.

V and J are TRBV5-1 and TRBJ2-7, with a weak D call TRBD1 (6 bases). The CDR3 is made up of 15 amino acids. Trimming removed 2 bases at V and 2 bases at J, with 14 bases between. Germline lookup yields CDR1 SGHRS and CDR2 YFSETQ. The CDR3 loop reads CASSFGQGLPYEQYF. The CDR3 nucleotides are TGCGCCAGCAGCTTTGGGCAGGGGCTTCCCTACGAGCAGTACTTC.

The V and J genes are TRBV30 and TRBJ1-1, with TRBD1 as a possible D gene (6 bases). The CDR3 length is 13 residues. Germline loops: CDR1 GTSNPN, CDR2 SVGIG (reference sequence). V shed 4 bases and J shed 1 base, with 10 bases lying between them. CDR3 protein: CAWTGTSNTEAFF. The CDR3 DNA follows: TGTGCCTGGACCGGGACATCGAACACTGAAGCTTTCTTT.

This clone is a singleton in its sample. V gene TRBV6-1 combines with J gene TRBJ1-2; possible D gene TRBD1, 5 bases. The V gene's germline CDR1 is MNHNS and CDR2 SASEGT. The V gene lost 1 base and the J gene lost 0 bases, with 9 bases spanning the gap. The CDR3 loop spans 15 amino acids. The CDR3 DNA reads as TGTGCCAGCAGTGAAGAGGGACTCCCTAACTATGGCTACACCTTC. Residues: CASSEEGLPNYGYTF.

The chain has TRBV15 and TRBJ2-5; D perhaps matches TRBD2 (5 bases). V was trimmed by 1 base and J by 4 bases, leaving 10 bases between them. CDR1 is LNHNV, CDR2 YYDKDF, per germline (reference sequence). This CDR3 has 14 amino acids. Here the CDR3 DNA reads TGTGCCACCAGCAGAGCCGCTAGCATAGAGACCCAGTACTTC. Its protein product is CATSRAASIETQYF. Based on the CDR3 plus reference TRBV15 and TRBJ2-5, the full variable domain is DAMVIQNPRYQVTQFGKPVTLSCSQTLNHNVMYWYQQKSSQAPKLLFHYYDKDFNNEADTPDNFQSRRPNTSFCFLDIRSPGLGDTAMYLCATSRAASIETQYFGPGTRLLVL.

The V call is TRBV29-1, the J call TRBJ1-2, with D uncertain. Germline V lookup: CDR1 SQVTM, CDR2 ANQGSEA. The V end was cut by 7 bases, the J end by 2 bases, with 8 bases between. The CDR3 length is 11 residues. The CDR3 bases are TGCAGCGCCACAGACAACTATGGCTACACCTTC. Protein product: CSATDNYGYTF.

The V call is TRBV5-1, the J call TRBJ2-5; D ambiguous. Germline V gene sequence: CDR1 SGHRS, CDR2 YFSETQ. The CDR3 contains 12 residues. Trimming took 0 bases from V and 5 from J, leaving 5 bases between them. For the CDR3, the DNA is TGCGCCAGCAGCTTGGACTGGGAGACCCAGTACTTC. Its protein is CASSLDWETQYF.

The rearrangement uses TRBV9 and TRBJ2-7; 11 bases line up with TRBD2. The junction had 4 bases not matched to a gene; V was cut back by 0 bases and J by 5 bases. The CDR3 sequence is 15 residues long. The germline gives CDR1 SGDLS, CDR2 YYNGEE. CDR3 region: CASSVDLAGGNEQYF. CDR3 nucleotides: TGTGCCAGCAGCGTAGATCTAGCGGGAGGAAACGAGCAGTACTTC.

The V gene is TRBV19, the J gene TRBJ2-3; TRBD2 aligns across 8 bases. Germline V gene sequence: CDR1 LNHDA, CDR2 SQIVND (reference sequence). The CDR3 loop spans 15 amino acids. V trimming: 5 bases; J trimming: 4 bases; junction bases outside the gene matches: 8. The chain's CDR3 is CASSVGLVIPDTQYF. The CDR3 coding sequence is TGTGCCAGTAGTGTGGGACTAGTCATCCCAGATACGCAGTATTTT. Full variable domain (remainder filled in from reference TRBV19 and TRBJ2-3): DGGITQSPKYLFRKEGQNVTLSCEQNLNHDAMYWYRQDPGQGLRLIYYSQIVNDFQKGDIAEGYSVSREKKESFPLTVTSAQKNPTAFYLCASSVGLVIPDTQYFGPGTRLTVL.

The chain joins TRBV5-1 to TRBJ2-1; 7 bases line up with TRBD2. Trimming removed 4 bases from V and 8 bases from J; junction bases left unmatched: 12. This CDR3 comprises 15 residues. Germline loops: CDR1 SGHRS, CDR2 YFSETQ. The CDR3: CASSRSGGLEDEQFF. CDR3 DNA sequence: TGCGCCAGCAGCCGCTCGGGAGGCCTAGAAGATGAGCAGTTCTTC.

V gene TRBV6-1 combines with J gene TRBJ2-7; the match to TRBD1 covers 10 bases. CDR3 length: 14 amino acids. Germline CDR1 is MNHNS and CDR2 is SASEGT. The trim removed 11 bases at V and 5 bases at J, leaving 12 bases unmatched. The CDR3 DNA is TGTGCCGGAAGCTCGGGACAGGGGCTCAACGAGCAGTACTTC. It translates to CAGSSGQGLNEQYF.

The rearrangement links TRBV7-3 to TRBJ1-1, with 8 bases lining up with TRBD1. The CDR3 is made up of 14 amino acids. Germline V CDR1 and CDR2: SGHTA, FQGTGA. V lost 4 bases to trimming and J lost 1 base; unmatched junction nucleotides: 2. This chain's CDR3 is CASSSGQGNTEAFF. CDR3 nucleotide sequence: TGTGCCAGCAGCTCCGGACAGGGGAACACTGAAGCTTTCTTT. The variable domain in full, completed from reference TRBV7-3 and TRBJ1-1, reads GAGVSQTPSNKVTEKGKYVELRCDPISGHTALYWYRQSLGQGPEFLIYFQGTGAADDSGLPNDRFFAVRPEGSVSTLKIQRTERGDSAVYLCASSSGQGNTEAFFGQGTRLTVV.

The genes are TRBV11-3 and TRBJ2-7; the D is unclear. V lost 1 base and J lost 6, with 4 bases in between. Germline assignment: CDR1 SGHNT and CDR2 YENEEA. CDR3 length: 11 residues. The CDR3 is CASSLASEQYF. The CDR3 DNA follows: TGTGCCAGCAGCTTAGCGAGCGAGCAGTACTTC.

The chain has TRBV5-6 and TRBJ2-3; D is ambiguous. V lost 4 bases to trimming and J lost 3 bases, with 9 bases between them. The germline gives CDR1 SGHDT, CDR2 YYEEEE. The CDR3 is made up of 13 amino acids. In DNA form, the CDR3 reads TGTGCCAGCAGCCCAATTCATACAGATACGCAGTATTTT. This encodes CASSPIHTDTQYF. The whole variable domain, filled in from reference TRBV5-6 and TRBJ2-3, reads DAGVTQSPTHLIKTRGQQVTLRCSPKSGHDTVSWYQQALGQGPQFIFQYYEEEERQRGNFPDRFSGHQFPNYSSELNVNALLLGDSALYLCASSPIHTDTQYFGPGTRLTVL.

CDR3 residues: CASSSAVGVAYEQYF. Written as DNA, the CDR3 is TGTGCCAGCAGCTCGGCGGTCGGAGTGGCCTACGAGCAGTACTTC. The rearrangement links TRBV7-8 to TRBJ2-7; D remains ambiguous. Trimming took 4 bases from V and 2 from J, leaving 15 bases between them. This CDR3 contains 15 residues. CDR1 and CDR2 from the germline V gene are SGHVS and FQNEAQ.

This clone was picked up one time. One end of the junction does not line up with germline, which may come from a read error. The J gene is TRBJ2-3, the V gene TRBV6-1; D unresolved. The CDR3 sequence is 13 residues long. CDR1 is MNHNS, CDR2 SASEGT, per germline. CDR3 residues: CLSEALGTDTQYF. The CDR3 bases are TGCTTATCTGAGGCCCTAGGCACAGATACGCAGTATTTT.

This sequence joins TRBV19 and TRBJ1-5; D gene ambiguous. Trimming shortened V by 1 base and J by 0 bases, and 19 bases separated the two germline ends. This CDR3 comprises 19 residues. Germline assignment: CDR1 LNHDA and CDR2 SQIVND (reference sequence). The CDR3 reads CASSIGGLGLSNSNQPQHF. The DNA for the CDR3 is TGTGCCAGTAGTATAGGAGGTCTTGGCTTAAGTAATAGCAATCAGCCCCAGCATTTT.

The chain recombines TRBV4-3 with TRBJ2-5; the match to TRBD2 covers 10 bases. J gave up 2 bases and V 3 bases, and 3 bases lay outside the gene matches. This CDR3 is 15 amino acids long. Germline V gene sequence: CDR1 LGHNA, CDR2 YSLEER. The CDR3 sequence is CASSHVSGGQETQYF. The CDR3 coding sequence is TGCGCCAGCAGCCACGTTAGCGGGGGGCAAGAGACCCAGTACTTC.

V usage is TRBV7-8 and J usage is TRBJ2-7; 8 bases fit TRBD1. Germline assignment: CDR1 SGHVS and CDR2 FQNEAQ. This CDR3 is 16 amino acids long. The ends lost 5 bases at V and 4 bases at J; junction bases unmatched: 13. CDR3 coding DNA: TGTGCCAGCAGCCTTAGACGTTGGCAGGGGGCTTACGAGCAGTACTTC. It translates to CASSLRRWQGAYEQYF.

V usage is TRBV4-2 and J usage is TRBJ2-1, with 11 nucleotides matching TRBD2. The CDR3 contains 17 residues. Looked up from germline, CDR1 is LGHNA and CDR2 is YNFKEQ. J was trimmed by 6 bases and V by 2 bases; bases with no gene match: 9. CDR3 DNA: TGTGCCAGCAGCCAACCTATGACTAGCGGGATACGCAATGAGCAGTTCTTC. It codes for CASSQPMTSGIRNEQFF.

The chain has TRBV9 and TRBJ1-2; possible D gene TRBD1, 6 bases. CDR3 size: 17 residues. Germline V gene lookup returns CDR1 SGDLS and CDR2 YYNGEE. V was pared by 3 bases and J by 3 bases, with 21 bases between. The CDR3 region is CASSGNLQAKGDYGYTF. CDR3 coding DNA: TGTGCCAGCAGCGGCAACTTACAAGCGAAGGGGGACTATGGCTACACCTTC.